One sample yielded the 7 T cell receptor beta chains listed below, sequenced in a study of T-cell memory formation after mild COVID-19. TCRdb recomputed calls from the 5' RACE reads with MiXCR, one row per CDR3 protein. The sample holds about 310,000 distinct CDR3 sequences, less than 20% seen once. The material sequenced was PBMCs or a T cell subset sorted from them (not recorded which). Receptors were obtained from a man between 18 and 29 years old who had mild COVID-19 (a few samples of this study predate the infection). Cell type and time point are not known.

This clonotype has just a few counts. Because the CDR3's place on the DNA is in doubt, the DNA is left out and the CDR3 is given as listed by TCRdb. V usage is TRBV27 and J usage is TRBJ1-1; the table's D call, TRBD1, has no DNA check behind it. The CDR3 region is 14 residues in length, termini included. CDR1 and CDR2 from the germline V gene are MNHEY and SMNVEV (reference sequence). The CDR3 protein is CASSFGPGNTEAFF.

V usage is TRBV6-2 or TRBV6-3 and J usage is TRBJ1-6; D might be TRBD1 (6 bases). The CDR3 contains 14 residues. CDR1 MNHEY and CDR2 SVGEGT come from the germline V gene. With 2 bases removed from V and 10 bases from J, the gap between germline ends came to 12 bases. In DNA form, the CDR3 reads TGTGCCAGCAGTTACACGGCAGGGGCATCACCCCTCCACTTT. Its translation: CASSYTAGASPLHF.

There are a few counts of this clonotype. V usage is TRBV6-6 and J usage is TRBJ1-1; 9 nucleotides line up with TRBD1. CDR3 length: 15 amino acids. V lost 4 bases, J lost 2 bases, and 5 bases stayed unmatched. Germline lookup yields CDR1 MNHNY and CDR2 SVGAGI (reference sequence). The CDR3 sequence: CASSFPGQGNTEAFF. In DNA form, the CDR3 reads TGTGCCAGCAGTTTCCCGGGACAGGGAAACACTGAAGCTTTCTTT.

The V and J genes are TRBV5-1 and TRBJ2-3; D tentatively fits TRBD1 or TRBD2 (6 bases each). Deletions cut 4 bases from V and 3 bases from J, with 15 bases between. The germline V gene encodes CDR1 SGHRS and CDR2 YFSETQ. This CDR3 contains 15 residues. CDR3 bases: TGCGCCAGCAGCCCGGGGGCCATGGCGACAGATACGCAGTATTTT. Translating it yields CASSPGAMATDTQYF. The whole variable domain, remainder taken from reference TRBV5-1 and TRBJ2-3, is KAGVTQTPRYLIKTRGQQVTLSCSPISGHRSVSWYQQTPGQGLQFLFEYFSETQRNKGNFPGRFSGRQFSNSRSEMNVSTLELGDSALYLCASSPGAMATDTQYFGPGTRLTVL.

The rearrangement uses TRBV6-2 or TRBV6-3 and TRBJ2-1; perhaps TRBD2 as D (6 bases). This CDR3 is built from 16 residues. Germline CDR1 MNHEY, CDR2 SVGEGT. The V end lost 0 bases, the J end lost 3 bases, and 12 bases lay between the germline ends. In nucleotides, the CDR3 is TGTGCCAGCAGTTACTCGAGTGGGGGGTTCTACAATGAGCAGTTCTTC. Protein product: CASSYSSGGFYNEQFF.

In DNA form, the CDR3 reads TGTGCCATCAGTGAGTCGATGAGGACGGGGAGCACAGATACGCAGTATTTT. The encoded protein is CAISESMRTGSTDTQYF. This chain connects TRBV10-3 to TRBJ2-3; perhaps TRBD2 as D (5 bases). Germline CDR1 reads ENHRY; CDR2 reads SYGVKD. V lost 0 bases to trimming and J lost 0 bases, with 13 bases between them. CDR3 length: 17 residues.

This clonotype has more than one count but fewer than ten. V and J are TRBV6-2 or TRBV6-3 and TRBJ2-3; 9 nucleotides line up with TRBD2. V shed 5 bases, J shed 2 bases, and the junction held 5 bases outside the gene matches. Per germline, CDR1 MNHEY and CDR2 SVGEGT. CDR3 length: 15 amino acids. CDR3 DNA: TGTGCCAGCAGTAGGCTAGCGGGGAACACAGATACGCAGTATTTT. Its protein product is CASSRLAGNTDTQYF.